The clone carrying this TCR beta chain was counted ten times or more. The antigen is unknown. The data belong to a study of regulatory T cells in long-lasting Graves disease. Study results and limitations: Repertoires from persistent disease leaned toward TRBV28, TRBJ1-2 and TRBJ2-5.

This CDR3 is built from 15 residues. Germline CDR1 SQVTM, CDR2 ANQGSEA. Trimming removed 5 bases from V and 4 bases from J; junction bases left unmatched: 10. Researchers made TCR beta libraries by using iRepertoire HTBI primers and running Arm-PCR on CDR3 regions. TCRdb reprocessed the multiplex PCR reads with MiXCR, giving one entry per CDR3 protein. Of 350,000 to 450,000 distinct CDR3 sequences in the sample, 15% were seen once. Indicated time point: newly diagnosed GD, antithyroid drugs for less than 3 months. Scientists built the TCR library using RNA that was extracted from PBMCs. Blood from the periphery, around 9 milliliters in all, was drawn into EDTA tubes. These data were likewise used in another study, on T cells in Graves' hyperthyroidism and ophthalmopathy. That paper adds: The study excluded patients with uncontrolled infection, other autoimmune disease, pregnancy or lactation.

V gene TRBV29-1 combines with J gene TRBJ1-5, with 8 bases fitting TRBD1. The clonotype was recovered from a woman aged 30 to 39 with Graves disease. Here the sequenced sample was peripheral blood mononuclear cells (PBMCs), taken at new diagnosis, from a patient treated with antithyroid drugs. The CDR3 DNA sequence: TGCAGCGTTTCTTTCGGGACAGGACAAAATCAGCCCCAGCATTTT. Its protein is CSVSFGTGQNQPQHF.